This T cell receptor beta chain came from a study of T-cell memory formation after mild COVID-19. At the level of the study: Largely, TCR clusters stayed within a single donor.

Study-level results: Prior to infection, memory already included some responding clones, suggesting cross-reactive memory joined.

One entry per CDR3 protein results from TCRdb running MiXCR on the 5' RACE reads. The sample comprises around 450,000 distinct CDR3 sequences, 20% of which are singletons, and approximately 8.1% rests with the top ten. Regarding this clonotype: Its antigen is not known.

Sequenced sample: PBMCs or a T cell subset sorted from them (not recorded which). The source is an adult woman who had mild COVID-19 (a few samples of this study predate the infection). Cell type and time point are not known.

This CDR3 reads CATSDNKVRADTQYF. The DNA for the CDR3 is TGTGCCACCAGTGATAACAAGGTTAGGGCAGATACGCAGTATTTT. V is TRBV24-1 and J is TRBJ2-3, with D unclear. V lost 3 bases, J lost 4 bases, and 13 bases lay in between. The CDR3 sequence is 15 residues long. The germline gives CDR1 KGHDR, CDR2 SFDVKD.